The 26 T cell receptor beta chains below were found in one sample sequenced in a study of beta chain features in type 1 diabetes. TCRB transcripts that were expressed got sequenced, as all of the isolated RNA had been reverse transcribed. TCRdb keeps only in-frame clones here, not all; method: immunoSEQ multiplex PCR. The sample lists 300,000 to 400,000 clones; approximately 13% were seen once. Points from the study as a whole: Type 1 diabetes patients had TCRB CDR3s that were shorter (moderately but significantly so) in all four CD4+ subsets.

Antigens of these TCRs are unknown. Sequencing was carried out using naive CD4+ T cells from blood. The receptors derive from a woman under 30 with type 1 diabetes.

The chain combines TRBV5-4 with TRBJ2-3, with TRBD1 identical over 10 bases. V trimming: 5 bases; J trimming: 3 bases; junction bases outside the gene matches: 3. The CDR3 has 14 amino acids. CDR1 and CDR2 (germline): SGHNT, YYREEE (reference sequence). CDR3 sequence (DNA): TGTGCCAGCAGTGGACAGGGGGTTACAGATACGCAGTATTTT. It yields the protein CASSGQGVTDTQYF.

This clone was seen more than once but under ten times. The chain has TRBV19 and TRBJ2-5; D call uncertain. V lost 10 bases to trimming and J lost 2 bases, with 8 bases between them. CDR1 LNHDA and CDR2 SQIVND come from the germline V gene (reference sequence). The CDR3 sequence is 11 residues long. CDR3 DNA sequence: TGTGCCACCGGGTGGCAAGAGACCCAGTACTTC. Protein product: CATGWQETQYF.

The sample holds many counts of this clone. The chain carries TRBV29-1 and TRBJ2-7; 9 bases fit TRBD1. Losses at the gene ends were 7 bases for V and 2 bases for J; bases not matched to a gene: 3. This CDR3 contains 12 residues. The germline CDR1 and CDR2 sequences are SQVTM and ANQGSEA. The CDR3: CSARDRAYEQYF. Here the CDR3 DNA reads TGCAGCGCCAGGGACAGGGCCTACGAGCAGTACTTC.

The chain combines TRBV2 with TRBJ2-3; no definite D call. The V end lost 3 bases, the J end lost 0 bases, and 7 bases lay between the germline ends. The CDR3 is made up of 14 amino acids. Germline V CDR1 and CDR2: SNHLY, FYNNEI. CDR3 bases: TGTGCCAGCAGTGAGTTGGCAAGCACAGATACGCAGTATTTT. It specifies CASSELASTDTQYF. The whole variable domain, filled in from reference TRBV2 and TRBJ2-3, reads EPEVTQTPSHQVTQMGQEVILRCVPISNHLYFYWYRQILGQKVEFLVSFYNNEISEKSEIFDDQFSVERPDGSNFTLKIRSTKLEDSAMYFCASSELASTDTQYFGPGTRLTVL.

This clone was counted only a few times. The rearrangement joins TRBV11-2 to TRBJ2-1; perhaps TRBD2 as D (6 bases). CDR3 length: 16 amino acids. Germline V gene lookup returns CDR1 SGHAT and CDR2 FQNNGV. Trimming removed 8 bases from V and 3 bases from J, with 20 bases in between. As DNA, the CDR3 is TGTGCCAGCCGGAAGATTGCGGGAAGAATCTACAATGAGCAGTTCTTC. This encodes CASRKIAGRIYNEQFF.

V gene TRBV7-2 combines with J gene TRBJ1-5, with 7 bases identical to TRBD1. This CDR3 is built from 12 residues. J lost 3 bases, V lost 11 bases, and 4 bases had no gene match. The germline V gene has CDR1 SGHTA and CDR2 FQGNSA. The CDR3 DNA follows: TGTGCCTCAGGGGGTTTCAATCAGCCCCAGCATTTT. The encoded protein is CASGGFNQPQHF.

This clone showed up just a few times. This chain connects TRBV18 to TRBJ2-2; 10 bases are a match to TRBD1. With V trimmed by 6 bases and J by 6 bases, 4 bases remained unmatched. This CDR3 is built from 14 residues. Germline-derived CDR1 and CDR2 are KGHSH and LQKENI. The CDR3 DNA is TGTGCCAGCTCCCGGACAGGGGGAGCCGGGGAGCTGTTTTTT. Protein sequence: CASSRTGGAGELFF.

The chain has TRBV2 and TRBJ2-2, with D maybe TRBD2 (7 bases). The CDR3 extends over 15 amino acids. Germline V gene lookup returns CDR1 SNHLY and CDR2 FYNNEI. The V and J ends lost 7 bases and 5 bases respectively, with 17 bases between them. The CDR3 DNA is TGTGCCAGCACCAAAAGGGGGGGCGCGACCGGGGAGCTGTTTTTT. Translating it yields CASTKRGGATGELFF.

This clone showed up just a few times. J is TRBJ1-1 and V is TRBV19, with a possible D match to TRBD1 (5 bases). The length of the CDR3 is 14 residues. Germline CDR1 reads LNHDA; CDR2 reads SQIVND (reference sequence). V gave up 8 bases and J gave up 1 base, with 14 bases separating them. The chain's CDR3 is CASEWGRGNTEAFF. CDR3 in DNA: TGTGCCAGTGAGTGGGGCCGAGGGAACACTGAAGCTTTCTTT.

The J gene is TRBJ1-5, the V gene TRBV19, with 7 positions matching TRBD1. Germline CDR1 LNHDA, CDR2 SQIVND (reference sequence). J lost 5 bases, V lost 8 bases, and 9 bases had no gene match. The CDR3 spans 14 residues. The CDR3 reads CASFGAGGHQPQHF. The CDR3 coding sequence is TGTGCCAGTTTTGGGGCAGGGGGTCATCAGCCCCAGCATTTT.

This clone was observed a handful of times. The J gene is TRBJ2-7, the V gene TRBV19; possible D gene TRBD2, 5 bases. CDR1 LNHDA and CDR2 SQIVND come from the germline V gene (reference sequence). Trimming removed 6 bases at V and 3 bases at J, with 21 bases between. CDR3 length equals 16 residues. DNA of the CDR3: TGTGCCAGTAGGCTGAGGCATTCGGGGAACATCTACGAGCAGTACGTC. This sequence encodes CASRLRHSGNIYEQYV.

This sequence joins TRBV29-1 and TRBJ1-1; 10 bases agree with TRBD1. The CDR3 runs 15 residues. The germline V gene encodes CDR1 SQVTM and CDR2 ANQGSEA. With 0 bases clipped from V and 4 bases from J, the junction kept 5 bases outside the gene matches. The CDR3 DNA sequence: TGCAGCGTTGAAGACCGGACAGGGGGAACCACTGAAGCTTTCTTT. Translating it yields CSVEDRTGGTTEAFF.

This clone was detected a few times. The gene calls are TRBV6-5 and TRBJ1-1, with D perhaps matching TRBD1 (5 bases). Germline loops: CDR1 MNHEY, CDR2 SVGAGI. Trimming removed 0 bases from V and 4 bases from J, with 9 bases in between. This CDR3 is 14 amino acids long. The CDR3 DNA is TGTGCCAGCAGTTACTCTCAGGGTCTCACTGAAGCTTTCTTT. This sequence encodes CASSYSQGLTEAFF.

J is TRBJ2-5 and V is TRBV19; tentatively, D is TRBD2 (6 bases). Germline loops: CDR1 LNHDA, CDR2 SQIVND (reference sequence). V was pared by 5 bases and J by 4 bases, with 17 bases between. This CDR3 comprises 15 residues. The CDR3 protein is CASSPEGLRSETQYF. As DNA, the CDR3 is TGTGCCAGTAGTCCCGAGGGACTTAGGTCAGAGACCCAGTACTTC.

The chain combines TRBV27 with TRBJ2-7; D possibly corresponds to TRBD1 (6 bases). The V gene lost 4 bases and the J gene lost 7 bases, with 20 bases spanning the gap. Germline V lookup: CDR1 MNHEY, CDR2 SMNVEV (reference sequence). This CDR3 region has 15 residues. The chain's CDR3 is CASSYGFVAGEEQYF. CDR3 nucleotides: TGTGCCAGCAGTTACGGGTTCGTGGCAGGGGAAGAGCAGTACTTC.

The chain links TRBV30 to TRBJ1-2; tentative D call: TRBD1 (6 bases). CDR1 and CDR2 from the germline V gene are GTSNPN and SVGIG (reference sequence). V was clipped by 8 bases and J by 3 bases, with 22 bases between them. The CDR3 spans 15 residues. The chain's CDR3 is CASSHAGAGHYGYTF. In nucleotides, the CDR3 is TGTGCCAGTAGCCATGCGGGGGCAGGACACTATGGCTACACCTTC. Using reference TRBV30 and TRBJ1-2 for the parts outside the CDR3, the full variable domain is SQTIHQWPATLVQPVGSPLSLECTVEGTSNPNLYWYRQAAGRGLQLLFYSVGIGQISSEVPQNLSASRPQDRQFILSSKKLLLSDSGFYLCASSHAGAGHYGYTFGSGTRLTVV.

The CDR3 spells CASSSSRGAGYTF. The CDR3 DNA reads TGTGCCAGCAGCTCATCCAGGGGGGCTGGCTACACCTTC. This sequence joins TRBV28 and TRBJ1-2; 7 bases are shared with TRBD1. V shed 6 bases and J 7 bases; nucleotides not matched to a gene: 8. The CDR3 length is 13 residues. Germline V lookup: CDR1 MDHEN, CDR2 SYDVKM.

J is TRBJ1-2 and V is TRBV9, with 10 nucleotides matching TRBD1. There are 15 residues in the CDR3. Germline loops: CDR1 SGDLS, CDR2 YYNGEE. V gave up 0 bases and J gave up 6 bases; unmatched junction bases: 5. The CDR3 bases are TGTGCCAGCAGCGTAGCCGGGACAGGGGAGGATGGCTACACCTTC. This translates into CASSVAGTGEDGYTF.

V and J are TRBV28 and TRBJ2-4, with D possibly TRBD2 on 5 matching bases. V lost 6 bases and J lost 0, with 15 bases in between. The CDR3 length is 16 residues. The germline CDR1 and CDR2 sequences are MDHEN and SYDVKM. CDR3 loop: CASSNEGAVAKNIQYF. The CDR3 coding sequence is TGTGCCAGCAGCAATGAGGGTGCGGTAGCCAAAAACATTCAGTACTTC.

This clone occurred a few times. The chain employs TRBV29-1 and TRBJ2-2; the D gene is possibly TRBD2 (5 bases). V was clipped by 0 bases and J by 7 bases, with 12 bases between them. This CDR3 contains 14 residues. From germline, CDR1 is SQVTM and CDR2 ANQGSEA. CDR3 bases: TGCAGCGTTGAAGATCAAAGAGGGATCGGGGAGCTGTTTTTT. Amino acid sequence: CSVEDQRGIGELFF.

The chain joins TRBV11-2 to TRBJ2-4; a possible D gene is TRBD2 (5 bases). The CDR3 spans 12 residues. The V end lost 5 bases, the J end lost 9 bases, and 11 bases lay between the germline ends. CDR1 and CDR2 (germline): SGHAT, FQNNGV. The CDR3 DNA reads TGTGCCAGCAGCCCTGACTACCCCATTCAGTACTTC. It encodes CASSPDYPIQYF.

This clone turned up a few times. The DNA of the CDR3 is TGTGCCAGCAGCCGGACTAGCGGGAGTCAAATTTACCAAGAGACCCAGTACTTC. Translation: CASSRTSGSQIYQETQYF. The rearrangement uses TRBV5-4 and TRBJ2-5; 13 bases line up with TRBD2. The CDR3 sequence is 18 residues long. Losses at the gene ends were 4 bases for V and 0 bases for J; bases not matched to a gene: 9. In germline, CDR1 is SGHNT, CDR2 YYREEE (reference sequence).

J is TRBJ1-5 and V is TRBV28; a possible D gene is TRBD1 (5 bases). Germline V gene data show CDR1 as MDHEN and CDR2 as SYDVKM. V was clipped by 1 base and J by 6 bases, with 16 bases between them. The CDR3 totals 16 residues. The CDR3 DNA is TGTGCCAGCAGTTTATACAGGATGGGGTCCGGTCAGCCCCAGCATTTT. Protein product: CASSLYRMGSGQPQHF.

This clone was picked up a small number of times. The chain couples TRBV10-3 to TRBJ2-7, with D tentatively TRBD1 (5 bases). With 1 base removed from V and 3 bases from J, the gap between germline ends came to 13 bases. The CDR3 has 15 residues. From germline, CDR1 is ENHRY and CDR2 SYGVKD. DNA of the CDR3: TGTGCCATCAGTGAGTTATCCAGGGTTCGCTACGAGCAGTACGTC. Translated, it gives CAISELSRVRYEQYV.

This clone was observed a few times. The chain combines TRBV10-3 with TRBJ2-5; 9 positions match TRBD1. V lost 4 bases and J lost 3; bases outside the gene matches: 0. The CDR3 contains 13 residues. Germline V lookup: CDR1 ENHRY, CDR2 SYGVKD. For the CDR3, the DNA is TGTGCCATCAGTGGGACAGGGGAAGAGACCCAGTACTTC. Its translation: CAISGTGEETQYF.

The chain combines TRBV15 with TRBJ1-5; D is undetermined. The CDR3 length is 15 residues. V lost 0 bases to trimming and J lost 7 bases, with 13 bases between them. Germline CDR1 and CDR2: LNHNV and YYDKDF (reference sequence). CDR3 region: CATSRDQVPGQPQHF. The CDR3 DNA reads TGTGCCACCAGCAGAGATCAGGTCCCTGGGCAGCCCCAGCATTTT.